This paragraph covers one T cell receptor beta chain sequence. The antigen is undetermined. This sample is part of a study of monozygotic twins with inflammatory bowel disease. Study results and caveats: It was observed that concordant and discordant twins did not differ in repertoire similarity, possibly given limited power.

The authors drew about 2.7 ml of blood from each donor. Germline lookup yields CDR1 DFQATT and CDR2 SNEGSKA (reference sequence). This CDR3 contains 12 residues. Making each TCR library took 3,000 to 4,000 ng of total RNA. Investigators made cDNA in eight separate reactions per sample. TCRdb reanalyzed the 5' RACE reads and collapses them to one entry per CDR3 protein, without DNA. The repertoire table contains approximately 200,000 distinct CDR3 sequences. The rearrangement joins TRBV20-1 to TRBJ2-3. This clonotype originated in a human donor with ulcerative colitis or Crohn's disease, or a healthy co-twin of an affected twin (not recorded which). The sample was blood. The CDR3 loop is CSARPGTDTQYF.